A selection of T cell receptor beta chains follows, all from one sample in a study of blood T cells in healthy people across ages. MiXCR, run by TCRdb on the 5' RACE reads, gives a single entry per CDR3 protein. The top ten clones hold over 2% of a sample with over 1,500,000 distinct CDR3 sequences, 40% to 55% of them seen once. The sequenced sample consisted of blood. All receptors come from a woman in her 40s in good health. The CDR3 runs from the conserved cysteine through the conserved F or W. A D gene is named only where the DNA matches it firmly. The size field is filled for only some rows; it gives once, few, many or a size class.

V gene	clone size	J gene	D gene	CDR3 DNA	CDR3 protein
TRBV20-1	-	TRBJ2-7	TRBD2	TGCAGTGCTAGAGGGACTAGCGGAGGGGAGCAGTACTTC	CSARGTSGGEQYF
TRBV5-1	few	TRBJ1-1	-	TGCGCCAGCAGCTCTCTCCAGGGATTGGATGGGACTGAAGCTTTCTTT	CASSSLQGLDGTEAFF
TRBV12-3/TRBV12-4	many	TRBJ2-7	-	TGTGCCAGCAGTCTAATTGACGGCTTCTACGAGCAGTACTTC	CASSLIDGFYEQYF
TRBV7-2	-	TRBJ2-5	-	TGTGCCAGCAGCTTAGCAGGGCCCTATCGGGAGACCCAGTACTTC	CASSLAGPYRETQYF
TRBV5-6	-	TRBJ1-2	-	TGTGCCAGCAGCTTGGGCAACAGGGCCTCTAACTATGGCTACACCTTC	CASSLGNRASNYGYTF
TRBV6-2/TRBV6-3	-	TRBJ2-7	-	TGTGCCAGCACCGACCGAAGCGAGCAGTACTTC	CASTDRSEQYF
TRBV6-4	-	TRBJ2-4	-	TGTGCCAGCAGTGGTGCAGGTGACCTAGCCGAAAACATTCAGTACTTC	CASSGAGDLAENIQYF
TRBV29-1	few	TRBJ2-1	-	TGCAGCGTTGAAGGCACTCCAAGAGTCTACAATGAGCAGTTCTTC	CSVEGTPRVYNEQFF
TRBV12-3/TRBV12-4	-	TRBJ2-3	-	TGTGCCAGCAGTCTCGGACCACTTGAGTATTTT	CASSLGPLEYF
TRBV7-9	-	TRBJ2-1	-	TGTGCCAGCAGCTCGTACTGGGGGGTCTCCTACAATGAGCAGTTCTTC	CASSSYWGVSYNEQFF
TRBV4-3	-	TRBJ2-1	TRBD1	TGCGCCAGCAGCCAAGCAGTGACAGGGGGCGATGAGCAGTTCTTC	CASSQAVTGGDEQFF
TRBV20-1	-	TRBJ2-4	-	TGCAGTGCTCCTACAGCGATCCTAGCCAAAAACATTCAGTACTTC	CSAPTAILAKNIQYF
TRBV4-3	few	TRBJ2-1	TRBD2	TGCGCCAGTAGCCGGACTAGCTTTCTCAATGAGCAGTTCTTC	CASSRTSFLNEQFF
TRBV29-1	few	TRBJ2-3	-	TGCAGCGTTGAACCGGACAGCTTAATCACAGATACGCAGTATTTT	CSVEPDSLITDTQYF
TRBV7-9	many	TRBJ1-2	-	TGTGCCAGCAGCTTATCCCCCTATGGCTACACCTTC	CASSLSPYGYTF
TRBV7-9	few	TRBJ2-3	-	TGTGCCATACCGCAACCTGGGGGGACAGATACGCAGTATTTT	CAIPQPGGTDTQYF
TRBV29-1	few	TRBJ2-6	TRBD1	TGCAGCGTTGAGACAAGACAGGGACCCTCTGGGGCCAACGTCCTGACTTTC	CSVETRQGPSGANVLTF
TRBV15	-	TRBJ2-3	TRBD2	TGTGCCACCAGCAGACCCGATAGCGGGGGGGGCACAGATACGCAGTATTTT	CATSRPDSGGGTDTQYF
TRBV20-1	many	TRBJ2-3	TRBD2	TGCAGTGCTAGGACCAGCGGGGCAATCACAGATACGCAGTATTTT	CSARTSGAITDTQYF
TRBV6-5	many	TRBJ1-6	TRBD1	TGTGCCAGCCAGGGGGGACAGGGGGGAGTTCCACCCCTCCACTTT	CASQGGQGGVPPLHF
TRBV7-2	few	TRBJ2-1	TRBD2	TGTGCCAGCAGCTTAGGATCGGGAGCGGGGGGGCCGAATGAGCAGTTCTTC	CASSLGSGAGGPNEQFF
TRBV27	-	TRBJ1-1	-	TGTGCCAGCAGTTCGGCGGATGGCGTCACTGAAGCTTTCTTT	CASSSADGVTEAFF
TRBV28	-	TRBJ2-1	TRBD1	TGTGCCAGCAGTCCACAACCGGGGACAGGGGGCAATGAGCAGTTCTTC	CASSPQPGTGGNEQFF
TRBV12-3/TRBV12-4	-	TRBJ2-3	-	TGTGCCAGCAGTAAAGGGGCCTCCAGTTCCACGCAGTATTTT	CASSKGASSSTQYF
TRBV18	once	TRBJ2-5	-	TGTGCCAGCTCACCGAAACAGCACCAAGAGACCCAGTACTTC	CASSPKQHQETQYF
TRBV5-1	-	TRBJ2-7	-	TGCGCCAGCAGCCTACAGGGAGGGGACGAGCAGTACTTC	CASSLQGGDEQYF
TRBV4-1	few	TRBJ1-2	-	TGCGCCAGCAGCCCCCTCGGGACTCACTATGGCTACACCTTC	CASSPLGTHYGYTF
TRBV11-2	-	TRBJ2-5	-	TGTGCCAGCAGCTTAGGGGAATCCCTATACCAAGAGACCCAGTACTTC	CASSLGESLYQETQYF
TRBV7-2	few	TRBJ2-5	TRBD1	TGTGCCAGCAGCGACAGGGTACCAGAGACCCAGTACTTC	CASSDRVPETQYF
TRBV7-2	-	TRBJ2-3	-	TGTGCCAGCAGCTTATCCCCTCCCCCCGGAGATACGCAGTATTTT	CASSLSPPPGDTQYF
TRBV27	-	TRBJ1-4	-	TGTGCCAGCAGTGCCCCGGACAGACGTAATGAAAAACTGTTTTTT	CASSAPDRRNEKLFF
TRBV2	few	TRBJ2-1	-	TGTGCCAGCAGTGAAGAGAGGAGCTCCTACAATGAGCAGTTCTTC	CASSEERSSYNEQFF